Presented here are 21 T cell receptor beta chains from one specimen sequenced in a study of T cell responses to AZD1222 COVID-19 vaccine. Repertoires were generated with immunoSEQ multiplex PCR, while TCRdb's copy carries only in-frame clones and drops some. The sample has about 150,000 clones, about 90% seen once. Here the sequenced sample was peripheral blood, taken 28 days after the second AZD1222 dose. All receptors derive from an adult who received the AZD1222 COVID-19 vaccine.

The chain uses TRBV6-1 and TRBJ1-2; 8 positions match TRBD1. CDR1 and CDR2 from the germline V gene are MNHNS and SASEGT. This CDR3 spans 16 amino acids. With V trimmed by 0 bases and J by 8 bases, 11 bases remained unmatched. The CDR3 is CASSEAVQGAIRGYTF. In nucleotides, the CDR3 is TGTGCCAGCAGTGAAGCCGTGCAGGGGGCTATTCGGGGCTACACCTTC.

This chain connects TRBV13 to TRBJ2-7; D gene ambiguous. V lost 5 bases and J lost 4, with 12 bases in between. This CDR3 has 13 residues. CDR1 and CDR2 (germline): PRHDT, FYEKMQ (reference sequence). The DNA of the CDR3 is TGTGCCAGCAGCCTCCCTAACGGGTACGAGCAGTACTTC. This sequence encodes CASSLPNGYEQYF.

This chain uses TRBV19 with TRBJ2-1; D perhaps matches TRBD2 (6 bases). The CDR3 runs to 16 residues. Per germline, CDR1 LNHDA and CDR2 SQIVND (reference sequence). Between the trimmed V and J ends, which lost 6 bases and 2 bases, there was a span of 17 bases. The CDR3 coding sequence is TGTGCCAGTAGCCAGCAGCGGGCCGCGGCCTACAATGAGCAGTTCTTC. It translates to CASSQQRAAAYNEQFF.

The chain uses TRBV6-5 and TRBJ2-1; maybe TRBD2 (5 bases). Germline CDR1 reads MNHEY; CDR2 reads SVGAGI. Trimming removed 6 bases at V and 6 bases at J, with 15 bases between. The CDR3 is 14 amino acids. CDR3 bases: TGTGCCAGCAGGGGAGAGGACTCCCTCAATGAGCAGTTCTTC. Translation gives CASRGEDSLNEQFF.

V usage is TRBV19 and J usage is TRBJ2-5, with D possibly matching TRBD2 (5 bases). Trimming shortened V by 3 bases and J by 5 bases, and 22 bases separated the two germline ends. Germline CDR1 reads LNHDA; CDR2 reads SQIVND (reference sequence). The CDR3 loop spans 17 amino acids. CDR3 bases: TGTGCCAGTAGTATTGAGGCGGGCCGAACGCTGGGGGAGACCCAGTACTTC. It specifies CASSIEAGRTLGETQYF.

The rearrangement links TRBV25-1 to TRBJ1-2, with unresolved D. The germline CDR1 and CDR2 sequences are MGHDK and SYGVNS. Trimming took off 7 bases at V and 5 bases at J, with 11 bases between the two ends. This CDR3 contains 12 residues. The CDR3 spells CASTRDLYGYTF. The CDR3 bases are TGTGCCAGCACTCGAGACTTGTATGGCTACACCTTC.

This sequence joins TRBV11-3 and TRBJ2-7, with D perhaps TRBD1 or TRBD2 (5 bases each). The CDR3 loop spans 15 amino acids. CDR1 and CDR2 (germline): SGHNT, YENEEA. V shed 5 bases and J shed 2 bases, with 16 bases lying between them. CDR3 nucleotides: TGTGCCAGCAGCCACGGCGGGCTAGGGGCCTACGAGCAGTACTTC. Protein sequence: CASSHGGLGAYEQYF.

The rearrangement links TRBV24-1 to TRBJ2-1; D gene uncertain. This CDR3 contains 13 residues. Germline V gene data show CDR1 as KGHDR and CDR2 as SFDVKD. The V and J ends lost 3 bases and 9 bases respectively, with 11 bases between them. The CDR3 DNA follows: TGTGCCACCAGTGATCCTGGGGTGGGTGAGCAGTTCTTC. This codes for CATSDPGVGEQFF.

This clone was picked up one time. The rearrangement links TRBV6-1 to TRBJ1-6; 7 positions agree with TRBD1. The CDR3 covers 14 residues. Trimming took 0 bases from V and 12 from J; bases not matched to a gene: 5. Germline-derived CDR1 and CDR2 are MNHNS and SASEGT. CDR3 DNA sequence: TGTGCCAGCAGTGAAGCGGGAGGGGGCCAACCCCTCCACTTT. It is translated as CASSEAGGGQPLHF.

This clone has only one observation. The chain links TRBV25-1 to TRBJ1-2; possible D gene TRBD1, 5 bases. Germline V gene data show CDR1 as MGHDK and CDR2 as SYGVNS. The CDR3 extends over 12 amino acids. Trimming cost V 3 bases and J 7 bases, with 9 bases left between them. The CDR3 region is CASSEQGIGYTF. In nucleotides, the CDR3 is TGTGCCAGCAGTGAGCAGGGCATTGGCTACACCTTC.

The V and J genes are TRBV9 and TRBJ1-1; D might be TRBD1 (5 bases). In germline, CDR1 is SGDLS, CDR2 YYNGEE. V dropped 0 bases and J dropped 3 bases, with 9 bases sitting between them. CDR3 length equals 14 residues. In DNA, the CDR3 is TGTGCCAGCAGCGTAGTTGGAGGGGACACTGAAGCTTTCTTT. It is translated as CASSVVGGDTEAFF.

As regards this clone: The sample holds other DNA sequences that translate to the same CDR3. The chain employs TRBV27 and TRBJ2-7, with 10 bases matching TRBD2. Germline loops: CDR1 MNHEY, CDR2 SMNVEV (reference sequence). The trim removed 7 bases at V and 4 bases at J, leaving 7 bases unmatched. The CDR3 is 14 residues long. The DNA for the CDR3 is TGTGCCAGCACTCGAGCGGGAGGGCCGTACGAGCAGTACTTC. Protein: CASTRAGGPYEQYF.

This chain joins TRBV6-5 and TRBJ1-3; 7 nucleotides match TRBD1. The germline gives CDR1 MNHEY, CDR2 SVGAGI. The CDR3 consists of 12 residues. J gave up 7 bases and V 8 bases, and 5 bases lay outside the gene matches. The CDR3 bases are TGTGCCAGCCACGGGACAGCTAACACCATATATTTT. Protein sequence: CASHGTANTIYF.

V gene TRBV4-2 combines with J gene TRBJ2-7; 11 bases are shared with TRBD2. The CDR3 spans 16 residues. Trimming cost V 4 bases and J 2 bases; bases outside gene matches: 7. Germline V gene data show CDR1 as LGHNA and CDR2 as YNFKEQ. CDR3 residues: CASSPWETSGTYEQYF. The CDR3 DNA sequence: TGTGCCAGCAGCCCCTGGGAGACTAGCGGGACCTACGAGCAGTACTTC.

This chain joins TRBV7-9 and TRBJ1-2, with 10 bases lining up with TRBD1. This CDR3 region has 13 residues. Trimming cost V 5 bases and J 6 bases; bases outside gene matches: 3. Germline loops: CDR1 SEHNR, CDR2 FQNEAQ (reference sequence). The CDR3 spells CASSLGQGDGYTF. For the CDR3, the DNA is TGTGCCAGCAGCCTCGGACAGGGGGATGGCTACACCTTC.

The V and J genes are TRBV6-6 and TRBJ2-3, with no clear D. This CDR3 region has 12 residues. Trimming took off 3 bases at V and 1 base at J, with 2 bases between the two ends. CDR1 is MNHNY and CDR2 is SVGAGI in the germline V gene (reference sequence). The CDR3 protein is CASSYRTDTQYF. Here the CDR3 DNA reads TGTGCCAGCAGTTATCGCACAGATACGCAGTATTTT.

The rearrangement uses TRBV7-6 and TRBJ2-7; maybe TRBD1 (6 bases). The V end was cut by 5 bases, the J end by 2 bases, with 22 bases between. The CDR3 contains 17 residues. Germline-derived CDR1 and CDR2 are SGHVS and FNYEAQ. DNA of the CDR3: TGTGCCAGCAGCCCAGGGGCTGGGGGCAGGGTTCCCTACGAGCAGTACTTC. This sequence encodes CASSPGAGGRVPYEQYF. Using reference TRBV7-6 and TRBJ2-7 for the parts outside the CDR3, the full variable domain is GAGVSQSPRYKVTKRGQDVALRCDPISGHVSLYWYRQALGQGPEFLTYFNYEAQQDKSGLPNDRFSAERPEGSISTLTIQRTEQRDSAMYRCASSPGAGGRVPYEQYFGPGTRLTVT.

This chain joins TRBV30 and TRBJ2-1, with TRBD2 identical over 12 bases. Germline assignment: CDR1 GTSNPN and CDR2 SVGIG (reference sequence). The CDR3 contains 20 residues. V was clipped by 3 bases and J by 0 bases; unmatched bases: 15. The CDR3 DNA is TGTGCCTGGAGCGGATACTGGACTAGCGGGATCAGGAGCTCCTACAATGAGCAGTTCTTC. It yields the protein CAWSGYWTSGIRSSYNEQFF. The whole variable domain, remainder taken from reference TRBV30 and TRBJ2-1, is SQTIHQWPATLVQPVGSPLSLECTVEGTSNPNLYWYRQAAGRGLQLLFYSVGIGQISSEVPQNLSASRPQDRQFILSSKKLLLSDSGFYLCAWSGYWTSGIRSSYNEQFFGPGTRLTVL.

The chain joins TRBV7-9 to TRBJ1-1; 9 bases are a match to TRBD1. The CDR3 has 15 amino acids. Per the germline V gene, CDR1 is SEHNR and CDR2 is FQNEAQ (reference sequence). V lost 5 bases, J lost 11 bases, and 15 bases stayed unmatched. As DNA, the CDR3 is TGTGCCAGCAGCCCCGGACAGGGGCTTAATGTTGGGGCTTTCTTT. Its protein is CASSPGQGLNVGAFF.

The count of this clone is one. V usage is TRBV6-4 and J usage is TRBJ1-2; perhaps TRBD1 as D (5 bases). Trimming pared 4 bases from V and 6 bases from J, leaving 18 bases between. Germline CDR1 and CDR2: MRHNA and SNTAGT. CDR3 size: 15 residues. In DNA form, the CDR3 reads TGTGCCAGCAGTGTTCGTCACAGGAGTTCTGATGGCTACACCTTC. Translation gives CASSVRHRSSDGYTF.

The table lists this clone with a count of one. CDR3 residues: CASSMTGELFF. The CDR3 DNA reads as TGTGCCAGCAGTATGACCGGGGAGCTGTTTTTT. This chain joins TRBV6-2 or TRBV6-3 and TRBJ2-2; D not resolved. Germline V gene lookup returns CDR1 MNHEY and CDR2 SVGEGT. V was shortened by 5 bases and J by 5 bases, with 3 bases between the two germline ends. This CDR3 has 11 amino acids.